The rows below give T cell receptor beta chains drawn from one sample of a study of cytomegalovirus exposure and HLA in healthy donors. Profiling relied on immunoSEQ multiplex PCR, and the TCRdb table lists in-frame clones only, not all of them. Among some 190,000 clones, 9.5% were seen once, and the ten largest hold over 1%. What was sequenced was PBMCs. The source of these receptors is a young woman in good health and CMV-seropositive. Both conserved end residues are part of each CDR3. D genes are given only for firm matches. Clone sizes are given selectively: once, few, many, or a class where the clone is expanded.

J	size	length	V	D	CDR3	DNA
TRBJ1-6	.	15	TRBV5-1	TRBD1	CASSLGTGGNSPLHF	TGCGCCAGCAGCTTGGGGACAGGGGGCAATTCACCCCTCCACTTT
TRBJ1-2	.	14	TRBV6-1	.	CASSALGVSGGYTF	TGTGCCAGCAGTGCCCTCGGGGTTTCGGGTGGCTACACCTTC
TRBJ2-5	.	15	TRBV6-5	TRBD2	CASSPSGSRRETQYF	TGTGCCAGCAGTCCGAGCGGGAGTAGGAGAGAGACCCAGTACTTC
TRBJ2-1	.	14	TRBV6-1	TRBD2	CASRGTRVTGEQFF	TGTGCCAGCAGGGGGACTAGAGTAACGGGTGAGCAGTTCTTC
TRBJ2-7	.	15	TRBV6-1	TRBD1	CASSGGDRGTYEQYF	TGTGCCAGCAGCGGAGGGGACAGGGGGACCTACGAGCAGTACTTC
TRBJ2-3	few	18	TRBV18	TRBD1	CASSPLPRQGASTDTQYF	TGTGCCAGCTCACCCCTACCCCGACAGGGGGCTAGCACAGATACGCAGTATTTT
TRBJ2-7	.	14	TRBV14	TRBD2	CASSQEGLALKQYF	TGTGCCAGCAGCCAAGAGGGACTAGCGCTAAAGCAGTACTTC
TRBJ1-3	.	14	TRBV19	.	CASRPGISGNTIYF	TGTGCCAGTAGACCCGGGATCTCTGGAAACACCATATATTTT
TRBJ1-2	.	14	TRBV6-6	.	CASSYTGTNYGYTF	TGTGCCAGCAGTTATACAGGCACGAACTATGGCTACACCTTC
TRBJ2-7	.	18	TRBV5-4	TRBD1	CASSLGQGFSTMGREQYF	TGTGCCAGCAGCTTGGGACAGGGCTTCTCTACGATGGGGCGAGAGCAGTACTTC
TRBJ2-1	.	16	TRBV11-2	TRBD2	CASSSIAGVIYNEQFF	TGTGCCAGCAGCTCCATAGCGGGCGTCATTTACAATGAGCAGTTCTTC
TRBJ2-3	.	14	TRBV5-1	.	CASRSGEGTDTQYF	TGCGCCAGCAGATCGGGGGAAGGGACAGATACGCAGTATTTT